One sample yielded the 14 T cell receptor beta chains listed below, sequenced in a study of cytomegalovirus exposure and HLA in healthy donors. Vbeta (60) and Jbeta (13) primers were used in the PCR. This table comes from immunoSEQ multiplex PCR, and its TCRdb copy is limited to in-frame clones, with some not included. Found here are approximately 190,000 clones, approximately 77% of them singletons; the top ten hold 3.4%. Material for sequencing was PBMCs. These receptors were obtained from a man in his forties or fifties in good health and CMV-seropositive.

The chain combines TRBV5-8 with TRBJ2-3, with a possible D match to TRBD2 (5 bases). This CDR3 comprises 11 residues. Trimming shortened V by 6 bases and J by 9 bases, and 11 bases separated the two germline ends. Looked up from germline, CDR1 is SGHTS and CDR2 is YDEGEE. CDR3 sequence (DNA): TGTGCCAGCACACTCCCGGGGACGCAGTATTTT. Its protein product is CASTLPGTQYF.

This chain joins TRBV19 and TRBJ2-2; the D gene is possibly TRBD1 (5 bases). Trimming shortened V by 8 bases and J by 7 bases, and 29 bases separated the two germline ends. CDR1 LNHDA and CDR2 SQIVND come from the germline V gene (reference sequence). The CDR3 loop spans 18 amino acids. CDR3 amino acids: CASQREESGQGFVGELFF. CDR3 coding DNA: TGTGCCAGTCAGCGAGAGGAGTCTGGTCAGGGTTTTGTCGGGGAGCTGTTTTTT.

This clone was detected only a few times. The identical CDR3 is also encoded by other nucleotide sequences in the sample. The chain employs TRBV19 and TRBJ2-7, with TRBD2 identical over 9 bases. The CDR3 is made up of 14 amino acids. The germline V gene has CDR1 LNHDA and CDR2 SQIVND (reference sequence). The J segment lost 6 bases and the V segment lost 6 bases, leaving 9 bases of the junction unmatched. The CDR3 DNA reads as TGTGCCAGTAGGTTTAGCGGGGGCGAGGGCGAGCAGTACTTC. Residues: CASRFSGGEGEQYF.

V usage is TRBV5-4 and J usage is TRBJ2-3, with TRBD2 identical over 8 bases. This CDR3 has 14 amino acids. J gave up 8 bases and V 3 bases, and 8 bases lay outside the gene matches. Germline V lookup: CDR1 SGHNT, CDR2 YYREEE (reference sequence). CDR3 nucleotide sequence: TGTGCCAGCAGCTCCGGGGGGGGGACGGTTACGCAGTATTTT. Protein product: CASSSGGGTVTQYF.

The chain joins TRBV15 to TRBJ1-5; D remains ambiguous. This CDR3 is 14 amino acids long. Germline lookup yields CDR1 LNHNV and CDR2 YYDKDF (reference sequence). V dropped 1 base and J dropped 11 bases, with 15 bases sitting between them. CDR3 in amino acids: CATSRVSGSRAQHF. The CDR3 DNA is TGTGCCACCAGCAGAGTATCTGGGAGTCGGGCCCAGCATTTT.

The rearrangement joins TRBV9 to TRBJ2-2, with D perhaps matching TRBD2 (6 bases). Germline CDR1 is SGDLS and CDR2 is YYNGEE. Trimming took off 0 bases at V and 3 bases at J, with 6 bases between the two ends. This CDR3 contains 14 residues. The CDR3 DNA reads TGTGCCAGCAGCGTAGCGGGAGACACCGGGGAGCTGTTTTTT. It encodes CASSVAGDTGELFF. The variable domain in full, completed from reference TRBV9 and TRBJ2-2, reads DSGVTQTPKHLITATGQRVTLRCSPRSGDLSVYWYQQSLDQGLQFLIQYYNGEERAKGNILERFSAQQFPDLHSELNLSSLELGDSALYFCASSVAGDTGELFFGEGSRLTVL.

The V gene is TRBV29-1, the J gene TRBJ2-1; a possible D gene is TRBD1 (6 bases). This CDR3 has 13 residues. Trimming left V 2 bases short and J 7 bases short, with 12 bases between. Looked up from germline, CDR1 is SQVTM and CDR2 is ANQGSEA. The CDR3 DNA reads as TGCAGCGTTGAACAGGGGCCCATTAATGAGCAGTTCTTC. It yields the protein CSVEQGPINEQFF.

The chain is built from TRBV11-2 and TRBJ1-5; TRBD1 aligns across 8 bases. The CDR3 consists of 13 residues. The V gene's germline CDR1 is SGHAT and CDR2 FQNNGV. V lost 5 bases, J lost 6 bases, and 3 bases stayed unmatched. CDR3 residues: CASSMDRAQPQHF. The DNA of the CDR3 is TGTGCCAGCAGCATGGACAGGGCTCAGCCCCAGCATTTT. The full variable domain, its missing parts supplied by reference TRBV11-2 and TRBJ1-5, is EAGVAQSPRYKIIEKRQSVAFWCNPISGHATLYWYQQILGQGPKLLIQFQNNGVVDDSQLPKDRFSAERLKGVDSTLKIQPAKLEDSAVYLCASSMDRAQPQHFGDGTRLSIL.

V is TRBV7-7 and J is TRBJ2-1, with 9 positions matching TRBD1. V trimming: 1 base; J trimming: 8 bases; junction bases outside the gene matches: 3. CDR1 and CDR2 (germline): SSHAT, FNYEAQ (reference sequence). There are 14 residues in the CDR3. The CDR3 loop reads CASSLEQGAHEQFF. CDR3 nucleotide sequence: TGTGCCAGCAGCTTAGAACAGGGGGCGCATGAGCAGTTCTTC.

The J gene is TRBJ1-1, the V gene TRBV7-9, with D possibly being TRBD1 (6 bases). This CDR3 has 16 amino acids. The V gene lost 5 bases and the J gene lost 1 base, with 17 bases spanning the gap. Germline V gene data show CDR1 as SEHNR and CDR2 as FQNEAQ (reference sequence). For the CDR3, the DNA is TGTGCCAGCAGCCCCCCCCGACAGGACAAGAACACTGAAGCTTTCTTT. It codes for CASSPPRQDKNTEAFF.

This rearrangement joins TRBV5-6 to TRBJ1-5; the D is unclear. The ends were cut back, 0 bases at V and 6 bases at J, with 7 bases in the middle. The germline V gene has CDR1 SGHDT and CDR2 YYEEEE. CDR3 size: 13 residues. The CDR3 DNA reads TGTGCCAGCAGCTTGGGGGCGAGTCAGCCCCAGCATTTT. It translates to CASSLGASQPQHF.

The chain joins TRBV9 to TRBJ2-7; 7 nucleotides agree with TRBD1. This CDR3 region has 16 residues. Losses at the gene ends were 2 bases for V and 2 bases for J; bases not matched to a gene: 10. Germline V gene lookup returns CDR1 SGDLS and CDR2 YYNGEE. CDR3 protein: CASSVADRTGTYEQYF. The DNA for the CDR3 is TGTGCCAGCAGCGTGGCGGATCGGACAGGAACCTACGAGCAGTACTTC.

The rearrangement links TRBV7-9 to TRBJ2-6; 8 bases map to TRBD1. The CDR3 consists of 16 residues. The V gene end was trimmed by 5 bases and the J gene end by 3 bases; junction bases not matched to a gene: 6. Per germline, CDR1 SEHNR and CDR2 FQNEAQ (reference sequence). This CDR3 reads CASSPRGRVGANVLTF. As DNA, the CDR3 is TGTGCCAGCAGCCCCAGGGGGCGGGTTGGGGCCAACGTCCTGACTTTC.

CDR3 DNA sequence: TGCGCCAGCTCTGGGACTAGCGGAATCTACAATGAGCAGTTCTTC. Protein sequence: CASSGTSGIYNEQFF. V gene TRBV5-1 combines with J gene TRBJ2-1; 11 bases are a match to TRBD2. Looked up from germline, CDR1 is SGHRS and CDR2 is YFSETQ. This CDR3 comprises 15 residues. Trimming at V came to 7 bases and at J to 3 bases, leaving 6 bases not matched to a gene.